The 4 T cell receptor beta chains reported below all come from one sample, sequenced in a study of early T cells in non-severe SARS-CoV-2 infection (dated by TCRdb to the early 2020s). Receptors were amplified or captured by 5' RACE. Instrument used: NextSeq 500. The public reads were reanalyzed by TCRdb: fastp trimming at Q25, MiXCR alignment, in-frame beta chains only. Every CDR3 protein is listed once, alongside the most common genes and DNA of its rows. The sample has about 64,000 distinct CDR3 sequences on record, 15% to 20% of them singletons. Of the sample, about 8.2% is held by the ten largest clones. The sequences come from whole blood, collected at baseline. Receptor source: an adult who was a healthcare worker with PCR-confirmed SARS-CoV-2 infection or an uninfected control (not recorded which).

The gene calls are TRBV7-9 and TRBJ2-3; TRBD1 is a possible D gene (6 bases). Germline CDR1 SEHNR, CDR2 FQNEAQ (reference sequence). The CDR3 has 14 amino acids. The germline V and J ends were trimmed by 3 bases and 7 bases, with 14 bases remaining between them. In DNA form, the CDR3 reads TGTGCCAGCAGCTTTGGACAGCCGAGTTATACGCAGTATTTT. This gives the protein CASSFGQPSYTQYF.

In this sample, this clonotype turned up many times. The chain combines TRBV29-1 with TRBJ1-5; a possible D gene is TRBD1 (5 bases). The CDR3 is 13 amino acids. The germline gives CDR1 SQVTM, CDR2 ANQGSEA. The V gene lost 2 bases and the J gene lost 6 bases, with 11 bases spanning the gap. In DNA, the CDR3 is TGCAGCGTTGAAAAGGGACCGGGTCAGCCCCAGCATTTT. This encodes CSVEKGPGQPQHF.

This clonotype has only a few counts. V usage is TRBV18 and J usage is TRBJ2-1; D unclear. V lost 5 bases and J lost 8, with 7 bases in between. The CDR3 is 11 residues long. The germline V gene encodes CDR1 KGHSH and CDR2 LQKENI. The CDR3 region is CASSGLYEQFF. CDR3 DNA: TGTGCCAGCTCAGGGCTTTATGAGCAGTTCTTC.

The chain joins TRBV20-1 to TRBJ1-5; D is ambiguous. The V end lost 0 bases, the J end lost 5 bases, and 8 bases lay between the germline ends. Germline-derived CDR1 and CDR2 are DFQATT and SNEGSKA (reference sequence). This CDR3 spans 13 amino acids. For the CDR3, the DNA is TGCAGTGCTAGAGACCGGTCGCATCAGCCCCAGCATTTT. This translates into CSARDRSHQPQHF.